This note documents a single T cell receptor (beta chain) sequence. Its antigen is as yet unknown. TCRdb's copy holds only in-frame clones and misses some; the assay was immunoSEQ multiplex PCR. The table has 80,000 or so clones, roughly 88% seen once. Germline V gives CDR1 MNHEY, CDR2 SVGEGT. Trimming stripped 4 bases from V and 8 bases from J, with 21 bases between. The CDR3 is 16 residues long. This sample stems from a study of T cell responses to AZD1222 COVID-19 vaccine. The study's findings and limits: In a largely white British group with more females than males, clonal diversity was possibly underestimated. Just a handful of AZD1222 recipients were seropositive at baseline. The breadth and depth of Spike-specific TCRs increased once two AZD1222 doses had been given. The CD4 TCRs associated with vaccination extended across spike and predominated at 160-218 and 743-854.

The sequences come from peripheral blood, collected on day 0 of MenACWY control vaccination. The V call is TRBV6-2 or TRBV6-3, the J call TRBJ2-1, with D possibly matching TRBD2 (6 bases). This TCR derives from an adult in good health. The CDR3 DNA reads as TGTGCCAGCAGTTCCGTTCGGGTAGCGGCCCTTCATGAGCAGTTCTTC. Protein: CASSSVRVAALHEQFF.